Below are 9 T cell receptor beta chains sequenced from a single sample in a study of blood T cell repertoires in COVID-19. Assay: immunoSEQ multiplex PCR; the TCRdb copy retains only in-frame clones and omits some. In the table there are 250,000 to 350,000 clones, 90% of which are singletons. Sequenced sample: PBMCs or T cells enriched from blood (not recorded which). These TCRs come from a young woman who had recovered from COVID-19.

The chain recombines TRBV7-9 with TRBJ2-7, with 7 nucleotides matching TRBD1. J was trimmed by 1 base and V by 5 bases; bases with no gene match: 8. The length of the CDR3 is 15 residues. Germline V gives CDR1 SEHNR, CDR2 FQNEAQ (reference sequence). CDR3 coding DNA: TGTGCCAGCAGCCATTCGGACAGGCCTTCCTACGAGCAGTACTTC. This sequence encodes CASSHSDRPSYEQYF.

This clone has a single count. The chain links TRBV10-1 to TRBJ2-3; 13 bases map to TRBD2. CDR1 and CDR2 from the germline V gene are WNHNN and SYGVQD (reference sequence). Unmatched junction bases numbered 8, after V lost 4 bases and J lost 1 base. This CDR3 comprises 18 residues. CDR3 bases: TGCGCCAGCAGTGCACCGGGACTAGCGGGAAAGGGCACAGATACGCAGTATTTT. Its protein is CASSAPGLAGKGTDTQYF.

This chain's CDR3 is CAWNSGRNSGNEQFF. The CDR3 DNA sequence: TGTGCCTGGAATTCAGGCCGGAATAGTGGGAATGAGCAGTTCTTC. The chain links TRBV30 to TRBJ2-1; D is uncertain. Trimming removed 4 bases from V and 7 bases from J, with 20 bases in between. The length of the CDR3 is 15 residues. The germline V gene encodes CDR1 GTSNPN and CDR2 SVGIG (reference sequence). The full variable domain, its missing parts supplied by reference TRBV30 and TRBJ2-1, is SQTIHQWPATLVQPVGSPLSLECTVEGTSNPNLYWYRQAAGRGLQLLFYSVGIGQISSEVPQNLSASRPQDRQFILSSKKLLLSDSGFYLCAWNSGRNSGNEQFFGPGTRLTVL.

The chain joins TRBV27 to TRBJ1-5; tentative D call: TRBD1 (6 bases). In germline, CDR1 is MNHEY, CDR2 SMNVEV (reference sequence). This CDR3 is 15 amino acids long. The V end was cut by 4 bases, the J end by 7 bases, with 17 bases between. The CDR3 spells CASSSLQGEEQPQHF. For the CDR3, the DNA is TGTGCCAGCAGTTCACTACAGGGAGAGGAGCAGCCCCAGCATTTT.

V gene TRBV13 combines with J gene TRBJ1-6, with 8 nucleotides matching TRBD1. V shed 4 bases and J 5 bases; nucleotides not matched to a gene: 7. CDR1 PRHDT and CDR2 FYEKMQ come from the germline V gene (reference sequence). CDR3 length: 16 amino acids. This chain's CDR3 is CASSSGQGGNNSPLHF. The DNA of the CDR3 is TGTGCCAGCAGCTCCGGACAGGGTGGTAATAATTCACCCCTCCACTTT.

V and J are TRBV19 and TRBJ2-6; D uncertain. The CDR3 is 14 residues long. Trimming took off 4 bases at V and 2 bases at J, with 6 bases between the two ends. CDR1 and CDR2 (germline): LNHDA, SQIVND (reference sequence). The CDR3 protein is CASSTQAGANVLTF. CDR3 sequence (DNA): TGTGCCAGTAGTACCCAGGCTGGGGCCAACGTCCTGACTTTC.

This clone has a single count. J is TRBJ1-1 and V is TRBV19, with TRBD1 identical over 8 bases. Losses at the gene ends were 7 bases for V and 6 bases for J; bases not matched to a gene: 7. The CDR3 runs 13 residues. Germline V gives CDR1 LNHDA, CDR2 SQIVND (reference sequence). In DNA, the CDR3 is TGTGCCAGTACCCCTGGACAGGGAGCTGAAGCTTTCTTT. It yields the protein CASTPGQGAEAFF.

The chain uses TRBV2 and TRBJ2-2; possibly TRBD2 for D (6 bases). CDR1 SNHLY and CDR2 FYNNEI come from the germline V gene. Trimming removed 7 bases from V and 1 base from J, with 16 bases in between. The CDR3 totals 16 residues. CDR3 amino acids: CASTEGDFLNTGELFF. CDR3 coding DNA: TGTGCCAGCACAGAAGGGGACTTCCTGAACACCGGGGAGCTGTTTTTT.

V usage is TRBV9 and J usage is TRBJ2-5; D is undetermined. V gave up 0 bases and J gave up 4 bases, with 10 bases separating them. The CDR3 has 14 residues. Per germline, CDR1 SGDLS and CDR2 YYNGEE. For the CDR3, the DNA is TGTGCCAGCAGCGTAGCTAGAGCGCCAGAGACCCAGTACTTC. It codes for CASSVARAPETQYF.